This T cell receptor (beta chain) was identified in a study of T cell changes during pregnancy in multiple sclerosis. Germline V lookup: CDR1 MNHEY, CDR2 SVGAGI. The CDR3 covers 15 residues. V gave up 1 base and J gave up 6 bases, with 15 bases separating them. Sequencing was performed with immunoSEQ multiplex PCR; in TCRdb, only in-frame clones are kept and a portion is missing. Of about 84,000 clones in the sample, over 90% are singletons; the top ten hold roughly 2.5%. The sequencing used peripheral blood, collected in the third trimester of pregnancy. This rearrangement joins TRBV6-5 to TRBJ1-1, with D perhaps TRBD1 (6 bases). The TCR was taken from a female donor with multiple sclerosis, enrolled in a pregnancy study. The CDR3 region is CASSYFSRGRAEAFF. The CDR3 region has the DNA TGTGCCAGCAGTTACTTTTCCAGGGGAAGGGCTGAAGCTTTCTTT.